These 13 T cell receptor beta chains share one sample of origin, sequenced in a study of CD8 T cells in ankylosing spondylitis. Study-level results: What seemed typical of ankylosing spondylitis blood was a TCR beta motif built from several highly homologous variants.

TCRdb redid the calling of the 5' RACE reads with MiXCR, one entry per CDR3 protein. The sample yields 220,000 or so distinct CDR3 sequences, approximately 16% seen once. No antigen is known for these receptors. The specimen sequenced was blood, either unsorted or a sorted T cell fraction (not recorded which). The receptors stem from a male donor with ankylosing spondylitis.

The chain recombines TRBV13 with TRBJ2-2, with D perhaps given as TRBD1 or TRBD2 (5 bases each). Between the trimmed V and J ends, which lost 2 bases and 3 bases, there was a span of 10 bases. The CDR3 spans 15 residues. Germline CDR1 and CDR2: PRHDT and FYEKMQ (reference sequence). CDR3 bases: TGTGCCAGCAGCTTAATCCAGGGAGACACCGGGGAGCTGTTTTTT. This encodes CASSLIQGDTGELFF.

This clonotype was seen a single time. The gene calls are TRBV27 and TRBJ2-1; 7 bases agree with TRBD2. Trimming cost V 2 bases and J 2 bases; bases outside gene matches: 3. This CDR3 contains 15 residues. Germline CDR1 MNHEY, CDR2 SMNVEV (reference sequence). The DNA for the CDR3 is TGTGCCAGCAGTTTAAGCGGGGTTACCTACAATGAGCAGTTCTTC. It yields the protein CASSLSGVTYNEQFF.

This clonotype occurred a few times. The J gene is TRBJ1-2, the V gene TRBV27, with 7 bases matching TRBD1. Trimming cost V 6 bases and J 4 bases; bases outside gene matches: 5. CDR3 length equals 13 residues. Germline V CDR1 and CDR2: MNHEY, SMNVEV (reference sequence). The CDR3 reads CASSRQGFYGYTF. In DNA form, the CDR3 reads TGTGCCAGCAGCAGACAGGGATTCTATGGCTACACCTTC.

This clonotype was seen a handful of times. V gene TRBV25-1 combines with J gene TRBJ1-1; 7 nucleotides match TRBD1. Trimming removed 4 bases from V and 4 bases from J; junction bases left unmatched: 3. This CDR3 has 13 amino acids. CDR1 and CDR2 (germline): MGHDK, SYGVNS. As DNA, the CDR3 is TGTGCCAGCAGTGTACAGGGGAGCACTGAAGCTTTCTTT. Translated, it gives CASSVQGSTEAFF.

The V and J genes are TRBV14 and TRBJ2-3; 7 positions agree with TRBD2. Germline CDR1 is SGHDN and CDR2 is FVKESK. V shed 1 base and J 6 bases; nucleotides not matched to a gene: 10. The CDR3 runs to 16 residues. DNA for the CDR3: TGTGCCAGCAGCCAAGTCCAACTAGCGTACTCCGATACGCAGTATTTT. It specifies CASSQVQLAYSDTQYF.

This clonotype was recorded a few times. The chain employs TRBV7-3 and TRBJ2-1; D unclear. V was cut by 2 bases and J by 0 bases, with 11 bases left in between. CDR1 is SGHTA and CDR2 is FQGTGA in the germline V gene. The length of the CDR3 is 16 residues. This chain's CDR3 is CASSLSAMSSYNEQFF. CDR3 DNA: TGTGCCAGCAGCTTATCCGCAATGAGCTCCTACAATGAGCAGTTCTTC.

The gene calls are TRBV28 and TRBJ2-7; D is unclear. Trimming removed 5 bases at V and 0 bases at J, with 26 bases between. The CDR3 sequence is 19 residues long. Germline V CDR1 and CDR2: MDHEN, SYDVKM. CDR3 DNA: TGTGCCAGCAGTCAGTTTTACCCCGTATCAAAAGACAACTCCTACGAGCAGTACTTC. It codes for CASSQFYPVSKDNSYEQYF.

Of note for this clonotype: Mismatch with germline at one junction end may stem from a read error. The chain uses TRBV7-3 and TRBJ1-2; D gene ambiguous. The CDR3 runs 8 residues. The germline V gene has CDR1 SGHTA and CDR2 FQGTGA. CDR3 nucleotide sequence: TGTGCCAGCTCCCCCCGGGCCTTC. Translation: CASSPRAF.

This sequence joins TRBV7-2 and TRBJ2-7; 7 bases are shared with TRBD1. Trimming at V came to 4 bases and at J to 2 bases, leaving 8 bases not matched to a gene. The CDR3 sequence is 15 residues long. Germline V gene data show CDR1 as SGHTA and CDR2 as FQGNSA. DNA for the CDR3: TGTGCCAGCAGCTCATCAGGGGGTACCCCCTACGAGCAGTACTTC. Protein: CASSSSGGTPYEQYF. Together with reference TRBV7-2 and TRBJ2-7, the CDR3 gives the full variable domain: GAGVSQSPSNKVTEKGKDVELRCDPISGHTALYWYRQSLGQGLEFLIYFQGNSAPDKSGLPSDRFSAERTGGSVSTLTIQRTQQEDSAVYLCASSSSGGTPYEQYFGPGTRLTVT.

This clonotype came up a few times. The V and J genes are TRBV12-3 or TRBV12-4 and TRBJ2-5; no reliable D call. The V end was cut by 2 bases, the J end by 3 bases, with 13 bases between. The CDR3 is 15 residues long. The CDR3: CASSLTAHPKETQYF. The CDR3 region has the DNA TGTGCCAGCAGTTTAACAGCTCACCCGAAAGAGACCCAGTACTTC.

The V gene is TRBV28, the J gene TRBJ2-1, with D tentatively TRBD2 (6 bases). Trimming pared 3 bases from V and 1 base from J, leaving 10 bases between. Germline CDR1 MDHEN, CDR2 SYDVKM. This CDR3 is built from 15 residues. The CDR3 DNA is TGTGCCAGCAGTTTCTCGGGGGTTTCCTACAATGAGCAGTTCTTC. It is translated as CASSFSGVSYNEQFF.

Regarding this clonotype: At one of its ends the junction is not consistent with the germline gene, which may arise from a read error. This CDR3 reads CASSYPGLAGVF. CDR3 DNA sequence: TGTGCCAGCAGTTACCCGGGACTAGCGGGAGTTTTC. The V gene is TRBV6-2 or TRBV6-3, the J gene TRBJ2-1; 14 bases map to TRBD2. CDR3 length: 12 amino acids. From germline, CDR1 is MNHEY and CDR2 SVGEGT.

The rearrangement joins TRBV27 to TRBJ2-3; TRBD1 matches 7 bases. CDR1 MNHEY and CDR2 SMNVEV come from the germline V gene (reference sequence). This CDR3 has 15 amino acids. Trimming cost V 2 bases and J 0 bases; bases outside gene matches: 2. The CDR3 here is CASSLTGQSTDTQYF. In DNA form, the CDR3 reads TGTGCCAGCAGTTTAACGGGACAGAGCACAGATACGCAGTATTTT.